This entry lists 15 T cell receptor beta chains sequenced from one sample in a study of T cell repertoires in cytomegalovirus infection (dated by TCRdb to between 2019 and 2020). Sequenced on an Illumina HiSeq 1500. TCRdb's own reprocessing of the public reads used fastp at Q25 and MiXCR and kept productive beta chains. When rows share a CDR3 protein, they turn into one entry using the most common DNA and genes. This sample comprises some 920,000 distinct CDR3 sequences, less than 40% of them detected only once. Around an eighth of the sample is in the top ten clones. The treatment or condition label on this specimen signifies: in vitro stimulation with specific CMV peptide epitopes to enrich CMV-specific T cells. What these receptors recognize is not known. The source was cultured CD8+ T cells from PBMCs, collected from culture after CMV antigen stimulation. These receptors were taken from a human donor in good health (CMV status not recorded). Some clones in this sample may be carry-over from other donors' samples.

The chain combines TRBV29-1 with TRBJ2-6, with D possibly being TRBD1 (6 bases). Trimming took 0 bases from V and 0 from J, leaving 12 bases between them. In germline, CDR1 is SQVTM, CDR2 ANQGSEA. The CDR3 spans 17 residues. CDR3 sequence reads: CSVEDPGTPSGANVLTF. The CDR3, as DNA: TGCAGCGTTGAAGATCCAGGGACACCCTCTGGGGCCAACGTCCTGACTTTC.

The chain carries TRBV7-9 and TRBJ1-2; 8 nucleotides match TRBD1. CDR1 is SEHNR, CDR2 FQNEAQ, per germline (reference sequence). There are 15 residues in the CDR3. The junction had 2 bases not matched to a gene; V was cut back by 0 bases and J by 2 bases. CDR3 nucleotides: TGTGCCAGCAGCTTAGCGGGACAGGACAACTATGGCTACACCTTC. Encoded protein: CASSLAGQDNYGYTF.

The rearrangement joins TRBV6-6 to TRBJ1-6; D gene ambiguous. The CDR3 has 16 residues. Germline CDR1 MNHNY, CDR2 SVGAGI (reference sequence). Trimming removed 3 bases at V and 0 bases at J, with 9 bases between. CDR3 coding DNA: TGTGCCAGCAGTTATGAGAGGAGCTCCTATAATTCACCCCTCCACTTT. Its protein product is CASSYERSSYNSPLHF.

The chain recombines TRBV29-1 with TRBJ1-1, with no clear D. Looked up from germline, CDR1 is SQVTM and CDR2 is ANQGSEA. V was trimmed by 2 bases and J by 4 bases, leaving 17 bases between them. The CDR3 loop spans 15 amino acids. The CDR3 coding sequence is TGCAGCGTTGAACGGGGAACCCCCGAAGGCACTGAAGCTTTCTTT. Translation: CSVERGTPEGTEAFF.

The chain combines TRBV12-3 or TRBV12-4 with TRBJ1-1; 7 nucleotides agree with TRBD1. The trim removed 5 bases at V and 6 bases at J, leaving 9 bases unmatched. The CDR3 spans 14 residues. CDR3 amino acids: CASSETGRVAEAFF. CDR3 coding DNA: TGTGCCAGCAGTGAGACAGGGCGGGTTGCTGAAGCTTTCTTT.

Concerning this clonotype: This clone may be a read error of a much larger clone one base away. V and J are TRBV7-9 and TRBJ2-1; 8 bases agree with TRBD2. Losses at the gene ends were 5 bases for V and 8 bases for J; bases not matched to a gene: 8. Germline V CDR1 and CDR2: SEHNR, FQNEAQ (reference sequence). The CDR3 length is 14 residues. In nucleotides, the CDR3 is TGTGCCAGCAGCCAGACTAACGGGGGGGATGAGCAGTTCTTC. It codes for CASSQTNGGDEQFF.

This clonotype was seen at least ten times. In DNA form, the CDR3 reads TGTGCCAGCACCCTCGGGAACGAGCAGTACTTC. Translated, it gives CASTLGNEQYF. The chain uses TRBV7-2 and TRBJ2-7, with TRBD2 as a possible D gene (5 bases). The germline V gene has CDR1 SGHTA and CDR2 FQGNSA. V was cut by 7 bases and J by 5 bases, with 9 bases left in between. This CDR3 contains 11 residues. Variable domain in full (rest from reference TRBV7-2 and TRBJ2-7): GAGVSQSPSNKVTEKGKDVELRCDPISGHTALYWYRQSLGQGLEFLIYFQGNSAPDKSGLPSDRFSAERTGGSVSTLTIQRTQQEDSAVYLCASTLGNEQYFGPGTRLTVT.

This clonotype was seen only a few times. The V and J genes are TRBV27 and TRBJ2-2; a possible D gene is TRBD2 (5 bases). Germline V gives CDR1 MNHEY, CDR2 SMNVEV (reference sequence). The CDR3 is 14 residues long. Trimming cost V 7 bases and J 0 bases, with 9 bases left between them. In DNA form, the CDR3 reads TGTGCCAGCACCTACGGGGCGAACACCGGGGAGCTGTTTTTT. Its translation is CASTYGANTGELFF.

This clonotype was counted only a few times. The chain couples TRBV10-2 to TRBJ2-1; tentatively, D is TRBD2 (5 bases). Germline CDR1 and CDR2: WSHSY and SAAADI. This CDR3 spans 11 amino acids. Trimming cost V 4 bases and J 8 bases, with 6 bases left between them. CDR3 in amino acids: CASSGGYEQFF. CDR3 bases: TGCGCCAGCAGTGGAGGGTATGAGCAGTTCTTC.

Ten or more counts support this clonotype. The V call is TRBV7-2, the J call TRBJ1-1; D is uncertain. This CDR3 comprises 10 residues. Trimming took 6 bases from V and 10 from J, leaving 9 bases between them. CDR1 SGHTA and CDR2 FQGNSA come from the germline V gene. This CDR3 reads CASSSLGAFF. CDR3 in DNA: TGTGCCAGCAGTTCTCTCGGAGCTTTCTTT. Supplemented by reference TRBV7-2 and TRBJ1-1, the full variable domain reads GAGVSQSPSNKVTEKGKDVELRCDPISGHTALYWYRQSLGQGLEFLIYFQGNSAPDKSGLPSDRFSAERTGGSVSTLTIQRTQQEDSAVYLCASSSLGAFFGQGTRLTVV.

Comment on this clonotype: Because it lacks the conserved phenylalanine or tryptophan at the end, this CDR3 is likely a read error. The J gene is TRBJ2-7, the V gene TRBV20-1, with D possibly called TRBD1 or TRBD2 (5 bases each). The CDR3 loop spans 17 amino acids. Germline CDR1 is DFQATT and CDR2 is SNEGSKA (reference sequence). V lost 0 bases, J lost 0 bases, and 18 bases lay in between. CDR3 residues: CSARDTGPSVSSYEQYL. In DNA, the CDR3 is TGCAGTGCTAGAGATACGGGACCTTCCGTCTCCTCCTACGAGCAGTACCTC.

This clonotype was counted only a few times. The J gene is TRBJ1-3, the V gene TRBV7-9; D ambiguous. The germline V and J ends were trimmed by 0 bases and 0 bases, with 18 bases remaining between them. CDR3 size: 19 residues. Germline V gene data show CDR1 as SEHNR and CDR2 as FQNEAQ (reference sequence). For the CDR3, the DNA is TGTGCCAGCAGCTTAGCGCAAGGGCCGAGGGTCCCCTCTGGAAACACCATATATTTT. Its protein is CASSLAQGPRVPSGNTIYF.

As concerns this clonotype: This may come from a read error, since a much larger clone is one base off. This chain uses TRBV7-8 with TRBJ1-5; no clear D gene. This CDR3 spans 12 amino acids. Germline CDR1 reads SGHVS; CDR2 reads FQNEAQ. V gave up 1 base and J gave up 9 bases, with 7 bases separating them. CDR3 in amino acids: CASSLVDGPQHF. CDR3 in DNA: TGTGCCAGCAGCTTAGTAGATGGGCCCCAGCATTTT.

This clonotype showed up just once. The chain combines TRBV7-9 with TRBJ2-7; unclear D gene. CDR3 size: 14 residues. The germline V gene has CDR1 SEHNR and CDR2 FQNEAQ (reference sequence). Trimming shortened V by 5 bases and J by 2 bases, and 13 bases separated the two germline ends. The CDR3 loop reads CASSGPSGPYEQYV. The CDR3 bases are TGTGCCAGCAGCGGGCCGTCTGGACCCTACGAGCAGTACGTC.

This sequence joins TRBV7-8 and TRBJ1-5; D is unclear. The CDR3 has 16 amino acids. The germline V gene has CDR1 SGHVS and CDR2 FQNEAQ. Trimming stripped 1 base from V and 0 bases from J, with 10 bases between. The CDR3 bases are TGTGCCAGCAGCTTAGAAGGCCAATATAGCAATCAGCCCCAGCATTTT. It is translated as CASSLEGQYSNQPQHF.